Following are 30 T cell receptor beta chains from one sample sequenced in a study of blood T cell repertoires in COVID-19. The table came from immunoSEQ multiplex PCR; TCRdb's copy has only in-frame clones and leaves some out. The top ten hold around 6% of the sample, which has approximately 150,000 clones, approximately 81% seen once. Specimen: PBMCs or T cells enriched from blood (not recorded which). These receptors came from a woman aged 35 to 49 with acute COVID-19.

The rearrangement links TRBV19 to TRBJ1-1; TRBD1 aligns across 7 bases. The CDR3 is made up of 13 amino acids. Trimming cost V 7 bases and J 4 bases; bases outside gene matches: 6. Germline V lookup: CDR1 LNHDA, CDR2 SQIVND (reference sequence). CDR3 in DNA: TGTGCCAGTAACGACAGGGCTGGCACTGAAGCTTTCTTT. This translates into CASNDRAGTEAFF. The full variable domain, rest sourced from reference TRBV19 and TRBJ1-1, is DGGITQSPKYLFRKEGQNVTLSCEQNLNHDAMYWYRQDPGQGLRLIYYSQIVNDFQKGDIAEGYSVSREKKESFPLTVTSAQKNPTAFYLCASNDRAGTEAFFGQGTRLTVV.

This chain links TRBV19 with TRBJ2-5; 10 bases agree with TRBD2. The CDR3 loop spans 15 amino acids. Germline-derived CDR1 and CDR2 are LNHDA and SQIVND (reference sequence). V was clipped by 5 bases and J by 5 bases; unmatched bases: 8. CDR3 residues: CASSDPGLAMETQYF. The CDR3 DNA reads TGTGCCAGTAGTGACCCGGGACTAGCGATGGAGACCCAGTACTTC.

The J gene is TRBJ2-1, the V gene TRBV7-3, with D perhaps TRBD2 (6 bases). V dropped 3 bases and J dropped 4 bases, with 13 bases sitting between them. The germline CDR1 and CDR2 sequences are SGHTA and FQGTGA. This CDR3 contains 15 residues. The CDR3 is CASSFPGTSYNEQFF. The CDR3 region has the DNA TGTGCCAGCAGCTTCCCCGGGACTTCTTACAATGAGCAGTTCTTC.

J is TRBJ1-2 and V is TRBV19; D unresolved. Germline values: CDR1 LNHDA, CDR2 SQIVND (reference sequence). Trimming shortened V by 7 bases and J by 7 bases, and 16 bases separated the two germline ends. This CDR3 spans 13 amino acids. CDR3 residues: CASTPGPTPGYTF. CDR3 bases: TGTGCCAGTACCCCCGGTCCAACCCCTGGCTACACCTTC.

This clone showed up just once. DNA of the CDR3: TGCGCCAGCAGCACCGGGACAGGGCTAAACACCGGGGAGCTGTTTTTT. It encodes CASSTGTGLNTGELFF. The chain has TRBV5-1 and TRBJ2-2; TRBD1 aligns across 9 bases. This CDR3 contains 16 residues. The ends lost 4 bases at V and 2 bases at J; junction bases unmatched: 6. CDR1 and CDR2 from the germline V gene are SGHRS and YFSETQ. Together with reference TRBV5-1 and TRBJ2-2, the CDR3 gives the full variable domain: KAGVTQTPRYLIKTRGQQVTLSCSPISGHRSVSWYQQTPGQGLQFLFEYFSETQRNKGNFPGRFSGRQFSNSRSEMNVSTLELGDSALYLCASSTGTGLNTGELFFGEGSRLTVL.

This clone occurred once. This rearrangement joins TRBV4-1 to TRBJ2-1, with 9 bases identical to TRBD2. J was trimmed by 3 bases and V by 0 bases; bases with no gene match: 3. This CDR3 has 16 amino acids. The germline CDR1 and CDR2 sequences are MGHRA and YSYEKL. The CDR3 sequence is CASSQDSREGYNEQFF. In nucleotides, the CDR3 is TGCGCCAGCAGCCAAGACTCGCGGGAGGGCTACAATGAGCAGTTCTTC.

This clone was counted a few times. The chain has TRBV3-1 (or the pseudogene TRBV3-2) and TRBJ2-1, with TRBD1 matching over 11 bases. V lost 1 base and J lost 6; bases outside the gene matches: 2. Germline CDR1 is LGHDT and CDR2 is YNNKEL (reference sequence). This CDR3 spans 15 amino acids. The DNA of the CDR3 is TGTGCCAGCAGCCAAGGGGGACAGGGGGGCAATGAGCAGTTCTTC. Translating gives CASSQGGQGGNEQFF.

Points on this clone: Other DNA sequences of this sample code for an identical CDR3. This chain joins TRBV7-9 and TRBJ2-7, with D tentatively TRBD2 (6 bases). Germline V gene sequence: CDR1 SEHNR, CDR2 FQNEAQ (reference sequence). V gave up 3 bases and J gave up 6 bases, with 9 bases separating them. This CDR3 has 12 residues. DNA of the CDR3: TGTGCCAGCAGCTTGGGGCGGGGCGAGCAGTACTTC. It encodes CASSLGRGEQYF.

The chain couples TRBV2 to TRBJ2-1, with D hard to call. The length of the CDR3 is 15 residues. Germline CDR1 is SNHLY and CDR2 is FYNNEI. Trimming removed 3 bases from V and 3 bases from J, with 12 bases in between. In DNA form, the CDR3 reads TGTGCCAGCAGTGACCGGGTGGAGATCTACAATGAGCAGTTCTTC. Protein product: CASSDRVEIYNEQFF. The full variable domain, in which reference TRBV2 and TRBJ2-1 provide the parts outside the CDR3, is EPEVTQTPSHQVTQMGQEVILRCVPISNHLYFYWYRQILGQKVEFLVSFYNNEISEKSEIFDDQFSVERPDGSNFTLKIRSTKLEDSAMYFCASSDRVEIYNEQFFGPGTRLTVL.

This sequence joins TRBV20-1 and TRBJ2-1; 8 positions agree with TRBD1. The CDR3 has 16 amino acids. V lost 3 bases to trimming and J lost 4 bases; unmatched junction nucleotides: 11. CDR1 is DFQATT, CDR2 SNEGSKA, per germline (reference sequence). The CDR3 nucleotides read TGCAGTGCTAGTAGGTTCGGGGGACAGGTTTACAATGAGCAGTTCTTC. Translated: CSASRFGGQVYNEQFF.

The J gene is TRBJ1-1, the V gene TRBV18; D is uncertain. CDR3 length: 16 residues. Germline V gene lookup returns CDR1 KGHSH and CDR2 LQKENI. Trimming pared 3 bases from V and 0 bases from J, leaving 14 bases between. DNA of the CDR3: TGTGCCAGCTCACCCCCCTATAACGGGATGAACACTGAAGCTTTCTTT. This translates into CASSPPYNGMNTEAFF.

This clone appeared many times. This sequence joins TRBV6-1 and TRBJ1-5; no clear D gene. Germline lookup yields CDR1 MNHNS and CDR2 SASEGT. The CDR3 is 13 residues long. V lost 0 bases, J lost 9 bases, and 9 bases lay in between. The CDR3 DNA sequence: TGTGCCAGCAGTGAAGCCACGGGAGGGCCCCAGCATTTT. Protein product: CASSEATGGPQHF.

This sequence joins TRBV7-2 and TRBJ2-1; perhaps TRBD2 as D (5 bases). Trimming cost V 5 bases and J 4 bases, with 12 bases left between them. The CDR3 extends over 14 amino acids. Germline V gene lookup returns CDR1 SGHTA and CDR2 FQGNSA. CDR3 residues: CASSDFGLYNEQFF. The CDR3 coding sequence is TGTGCCAGCAGCGATTTTGGACTTTACAATGAGCAGTTCTTC.

V is TRBV5-1 and J is TRBJ2-5; TRBD2 aligns across 7 bases. The V segment lost 0 bases and the J segment 5 bases; nucleotides outside the gene matches: 7. The germline V gene has CDR1 SGHRS and CDR2 YFSETQ. CDR3 size: 15 residues. CDR3 DNA: TGCGCCAGCAGCTTGGTGGGGGAGGGCCGTGAGACCCAGTACTTC. Protein sequence: CASSLVGEGRETQYF.

The chain is built from TRBV18 and TRBJ2-7, with D possibly being TRBD2 (5 bases). Trimming stripped 6 bases from V and 0 bases from J, with 15 bases between. The CDR3 has 15 residues. CDR1 is KGHSH and CDR2 is LQKENI in the germline V gene. The CDR3 loop reads CASSLGSASSYEQYV. The CDR3 DNA reads as TGTGCCAGCTCCCTGGGGAGCGCTAGCTCCTACGAGCAGTACGTC.

The chain uses TRBV19 and TRBJ2-3; D might be TRBD1 (6 bases). Looked up from germline, CDR1 is LNHDA and CDR2 is SQIVND (reference sequence). The CDR3 has 13 residues. Trimming shortened V by 7 bases and J by 1 base, and 9 bases separated the two germline ends. CDR3 nucleotide sequence: TGTGCCAGTACCCCAGGGGGCACAGATACGCAGTATTTT. Translating gives CASTPGGTDTQYF.

This sequence joins TRBV6-6 and TRBJ2-2; possibly TRBD1 for D (6 bases). Trimming removed 5 bases at V and 2 bases at J, with 15 bases between. The CDR3 has 16 residues. CDR1 is MNHNY, CDR2 SVGAGI, per germline (reference sequence). The CDR3 spells CASSRQALTNTGELFF. The CDR3 DNA follows: TGTGCCAGCAGTCGACAGGCCCTCACCAACACCGGGGAGCTGTTTTTT.

V gene TRBV2 combines with J gene TRBJ2-5; 8 nucleotides line up with TRBD1. This CDR3 spans 14 amino acids. In germline, CDR1 is SNHLY, CDR2 FYNNEI. Trimming took 5 bases from V and 3 from J; bases not matched to a gene: 5. The DNA of the CDR3 is TGTGCCAGCAGTTTGCAGGGGGCGGAAGAGACCCAGTACTTC. It yields the protein CASSLQGAEETQYF.

The rearrangement joins TRBV2 to TRBJ1-1, with TRBD1 matching over 10 bases. This CDR3 contains 14 residues. CDR1 SNHLY and CDR2 FYNNEI come from the germline V gene. V dropped 5 bases and J dropped 5; count of bases not matched to a gene: 5. The CDR3 is CASSRQGAKTEAFF. As DNA, the CDR3 is TGTGCCAGCAGTAGACAGGGGGCCAAGACTGAAGCTTTCTTT.

This chain uses TRBV2 with TRBJ2-5; D is undetermined. CDR3 length equals 13 residues. Germline assignment: CDR1 SNHLY and CDR2 FYNNEI. V was shortened by 6 bases and J by 3 bases, with 11 bases between the two germline ends. CDR3 sequence (DNA): TGTGCCAGCAGCCGAACCTTAGAAGAGACCCAGTACTTC. Encoded protein: CASSRTLEETQYF.

The V gene is TRBV7-9, the J gene TRBJ2-1; 9 bases align to TRBD2. Germline V CDR1 and CDR2: SEHNR, FQNEAQ (reference sequence). J gave up 7 bases and V 1 base, and 14 bases lay outside the gene matches. This CDR3 is built from 18 residues. The CDR3 protein is CASSLGLVISGRSNEQFF. In DNA form, the CDR3 reads TGTGCCAGCAGCTTAGGGTTGGTTATAAGCGGGAGGAGTAATGAGCAGTTCTTC.

The CDR3 sequence: CASSEDRNTGELFF. In DNA, the CDR3 is TGTGCCAGCAGTGAAGATAGAAACACCGGGGAGCTGTTTTTT. This chain links TRBV2 with TRBJ2-2; D remains ambiguous. V lost 1 base and J lost 2, with 5 bases in between. The CDR3 spans 14 residues. Germline V gives CDR1 SNHLY, CDR2 FYNNEI.

The J gene is TRBJ2-1, the V gene TRBV15; a possible D gene is TRBD2 (5 bases). Per the germline V gene, CDR1 is LNHNV and CDR2 is YYDKDF (reference sequence). Trimming left V 5 bases short and J 9 bases short, with 20 bases between. This CDR3 region has 15 residues. The CDR3 protein is CATSGPGERSGEQFF. The CDR3 bases are TGTGCCACCAGCGGCCCTGGGGAGCGCTCGGGTGAGCAGTTCTTC.

The J gene is TRBJ2-7, the V gene TRBV15, with D tentatively TRBD1 (6 bases). Germline CDR1 LNHNV, CDR2 YYDKDF (reference sequence). The CDR3 sequence is 15 residues long. Trimming left V 1 base short and J 2 bases short, with 12 bases between. CDR3 protein: CATSRAGALTYEQYF. CDR3 in DNA: TGTGCCACCAGCAGAGCAGGGGCCCTTACCTACGAGCAGTACTTC.

The rearrangement links TRBV9 to TRBJ2-2; tentatively, D is TRBD2 (6 bases). V lost 0 bases and J 2 bases, leaving 8 bases between the germline ends. Germline V CDR1 and CDR2: SGDLS, YYNGEE. This CDR3 is built from 15 residues. The chain's CDR3 is CASSVGAGNTGELFF. CDR3 DNA: TGTGCCAGCAGCGTAGGGGCGGGAAACACCGGGGAGCTGTTTTTT.

This clone showed up many times. The chain carries TRBV7-6 and TRBJ2-2, with D possibly matching TRBD1 (6 bases). CDR1 is SGHVS, CDR2 FNYEAQ, per germline. This CDR3 is built from 15 residues. The V end was cut by 5 bases, the J end by 7 bases, with 17 bases between. CDR3 protein: CASSEDRAHGGELFF. CDR3 sequence (DNA): TGTGCCAGCAGCGAGGACAGAGCTCATGGCGGGGAGCTGTTTTTT.

This rearrangement joins TRBV29-1 to TRBJ2-3; D perhaps matches TRBD2 (5 bases). The germline V gene encodes CDR1 SQVTM and CDR2 ANQGSEA. The CDR3 loop spans 15 amino acids. V lost 3 bases to trimming and J lost 2 bases, with 15 bases between them. CDR3 nucleotides: TGCAGCGTTGAGGGATCCGGGATCCACACAGATACGCAGTATTTT. As protein: CSVEGSGIHTDTQYF.

The chain couples TRBV24-1 to TRBJ2-1, with 8 bases lining up with TRBD2. Trimming at V came to 9 bases and at J to 6 bases, leaving 9 bases not matched to a gene. The CDR3 length is 14 residues. Germline V gene sequence: CDR1 KGHDR, CDR2 SFDVKD. This CDR3 reads CATAPATSGNEQFF. The CDR3 nucleotides are TGTGCCACCGCCCCGGCTACTAGCGGCAATGAGCAGTTCTTC.

The rearrangement joins TRBV28 to TRBJ1-5; no firm D call. Germline-derived CDR1 and CDR2 are MDHEN and SYDVKM. The length of the CDR3 is 16 residues. The V end was cut by 4 bases, the J end by 4 bases, with 17 bases between. The CDR3 here is CASSSGKPTLNQPQHF. CDR3 DNA: TGTGCCAGCAGTTCCGGGAAACCGACTTTGAATCAGCCCCAGCATTTT.

This rearrangement joins TRBV25-1 to TRBJ1-4, with D tentatively TRBD1 (6 bases). Germline V gene lookup returns CDR1 MGHDK and CDR2 SYGVNS. This CDR3 contains 15 residues. Trimming stripped 1 base from V and 8 bases from J, with 14 bases between. The CDR3 bases are TGTGCCAGCAGTGAATTCGGAGGGAGGGGGGAAAAACTGTTTTTT. Protein product: CASSEFGGRGEKLFF.